A single sample is the source of the 28 T cell receptor beta chains below, sequenced in a study of OX40 agonist ivuxolimab in advanced cancers. Here immunoSEQ multiplex PCR was the method, and the copy in TCRdb shows in-frame clones only, minus some. The sample lists about 68,000 clones; roughly nine tenths were seen once. Sample: CD4+ or CD8+ T cells sorted from blood, taken in a trial of the OX40 agonist ivuxolimab. The receptors stem from an adult with an advanced solid tumor such as melanoma, head and neck, liver or kidney cancer.

The chain recombines TRBV7-8 with TRBJ2-5; D is tentatively TRBD1 or TRBD2 (5 bases each). The ends were cut back, 5 bases at V and 3 bases at J, with 16 bases in the middle. In germline, CDR1 is SGHVS, CDR2 FQNEAQ. This CDR3 region has 15 residues. CDR3 coding DNA: TGTGCCAGCAGCCCACACCGGGACCGTAAAGAGACCCAGTACTTC. Amino acids: CASSPHRDRKETQYF.

This chain uses TRBV6-5 with TRBJ2-7, with D perhaps matching TRBD1 or TRBD2 (5 bases each). The CDR3 consists of 16 residues. The V end was cut by 2 bases, the J end by 2 bases, with 16 bases between. CDR1 is MNHEY and CDR2 is SVGAGI in the germline V gene. As DNA, the CDR3 is TGTGCCAGCAGTTACACGAGGTTCGGGACCCCCTACGAGCAGTACTTC. It is translated as CASSYTRFGTPYEQYF.

The chain is built from TRBV5-1 and TRBJ1-1, with D uncertain. The germline V gene encodes CDR1 SGHRS and CDR2 YFSETQ. The CDR3 sequence is 13 residues long. V lost 4 bases and J lost 7, with 14 bases in between. The CDR3 coding sequence is TGCGCCAGCAGCCTGGGCACGGTCGGTGAAGCTTTCTTT. The encoded protein is CASSLGTVGEAFF.

The chain links TRBV2 to TRBJ2-3, with 11 bases matching TRBD2. This CDR3 is built from 15 residues. Germline-derived CDR1 and CDR2 are SNHLY and FYNNEI. The J segment lost 6 bases and the V segment lost 3 bases, leaving 5 bases of the junction unmatched. In nucleotides, the CDR3 is TGTGCCAGCAGTGAGAGGTCTAGCGGGAGGGATACGCAGTATTTT. Translated, it gives CASSERSSGRDTQYF.

This clone was seen once. As DNA, the CDR3 is TGTGCCAGCAGCCAGTCCCGGAGGGGCGGGGGTTGGTACAATGAGCAGTTCTTC. It codes for CASSQSRRGGGWYNEQFF. V usage is TRBV4-2 and J usage is TRBJ2-1; 7 positions agree with TRBD2. Germline-derived CDR1 and CDR2 are LGHNA and YNFKEQ. With 3 bases clipped from V and 4 bases from J, the junction kept 15 bases outside the gene matches. This CDR3 has 18 residues.

This clone occurred once. This chain joins TRBV30 and TRBJ2-7; D is possibly TRBD2 (6 bases). V was trimmed by 3 bases and J by 3 bases, leaving 6 bases between them. The CDR3 runs to 11 residues. Germline V gives CDR1 GTSNPN, CDR2 SVGIG (reference sequence). The CDR3 loop is CAWSGSYEQYF. DNA of the CDR3: TGTGCCTGGAGCGGGAGCTACGAGCAGTACTTC.

This chain connects TRBV10-1 to TRBJ2-1; no firm D call. This CDR3 has 11 amino acids. V shed 5 bases and J shed 3 bases, with 2 bases lying between them. The germline V gene has CDR1 WNHNN and CDR2 SYGVQD (reference sequence). CDR3 region: CASSSYNEQFF. The CDR3, as DNA: TGCGCCAGCAGTAGCTACAATGAGCAGTTCTTC.

CDR3 residues: CASGLEGRHGYTF. The CDR3 DNA reads as TGTGCTAGTGGTTTGGAGGGGCGGCATGGCTACACCTTC. The chain employs TRBV12-5 and TRBJ1-2, with a possible D match to TRBD1 (5 bases). V lost 1 base and J lost 6, with 9 bases in between. The length of the CDR3 is 13 residues. Looked up from germline, CDR1 is LGHNT and CDR2 is FRNRAP.

V usage is TRBV18 and J usage is TRBJ2-1; possibly TRBD1 or TRBD2 for D (5 bases each). V was clipped by 3 bases and J by 0 bases, with 15 bases between them. From germline, CDR1 is KGHSH and CDR2 LQKENI. The CDR3 covers 17 residues. The CDR3 loop reads CASSPTPGPSSYNEQFF. In DNA, the CDR3 is TGTGCCAGCTCACCTACCCCGGGACCAAGCTCCTACAATGAGCAGTTCTTC.

This chain links TRBV5-1 with TRBJ1-1, with 7 positions matching TRBD1. This CDR3 spans 15 amino acids. With 4 bases clipped from V and 1 base from J, the junction kept 7 bases outside the gene matches. The V gene's germline CDR1 is SGHRS and CDR2 YFSETQ. The chain's CDR3 is CASSKVTGTNTEAFF. DNA for the CDR3: TGCGCCAGCAGCAAAGTGACAGGGACGAACACTGAAGCTTTCTTT.

The chain couples TRBV7-8 to TRBJ2-3, with a possible D match to TRBD2 (6 bases). Germline V gene data show CDR1 as SGHVS and CDR2 as FQNEAQ. Trimming shortened V by 1 base and J by 0 bases, and 11 bases separated the two germline ends. The CDR3 length is 16 residues. In DNA form, the CDR3 reads TGTGCCAGCAGCTTAGTACGCGGGACTAGCACAGATACGCAGTATTTT. It encodes CASSLVRGTSTDTQYF. The full variable domain, with the rest looked up from reference TRBV7-8 and TRBJ2-3, is GAGVSQSPRYKVAKRGQDVALRCDPISGHVSLFWYQQALGQGPEFLTYFQNEAQLDKSGLPSDRFFAERPEGSVSTLKIQRTQQEDSAVYLCASSLVRGTSTDTQYFGPGTRLTVL.

Written as DNA, the CDR3 is TGTGCCAGCAGTGAGGGTGAATACGAGCAGTACTTC. This codes for CASSEGEYEQYF. The V and J genes are TRBV2 and TRBJ2-7; D gene uncertain. CDR3 length equals 12 residues. Germline V lookup: CDR1 SNHLY, CDR2 FYNNEI. V was clipped by 3 bases and J by 4 bases, with 7 bases between them. The full variable domain, completed using reference TRBV2 and TRBJ2-7, is EPEVTQTPSHQVTQMGQEVILRCVPISNHLYFYWYRQILGQKVEFLVSFYNNEISEKSEIFDDQFSVERPDGSNFTLKIRSTKLEDSAMYFCASSEGEYEQYFGPGTRLTVT.

The rearrangement links TRBV6-1 to TRBJ1-1; D unclear. Trimming stripped 1 base from V and 4 bases from J, with 13 bases between. CDR3 length: 15 residues. CDR1 and CDR2 from the germline V gene are MNHNS and SASEGT. CDR3 loop: CASSEVSHSATEAFF. DNA for the CDR3: TGTGCCAGCAGTGAAGTGTCGCACAGTGCCACTGAAGCTTTCTTT.

This clone has just one count. Germline and junction disagree at one end, which may indicate a read error. The chain couples TRBV6-1 to TRBJ2-1; D is undetermined. CDR1 is MNHNS, CDR2 SASEGT, per germline. The CDR3 covers 11 residues. CDR3: CASSSFNEQFF. CDR3 sequence (DNA): TGTGCCAGCAGTTCCTTCAATGAGCAGTTCTTC.

The rearrangement uses TRBV5-1 and TRBJ2-2; TRBD1 agrees at 7 bases. V lost 5 bases and J lost 6; bases outside the gene matches: 7. Germline-derived CDR1 and CDR2 are SGHRS and YFSETQ. The length of the CDR3 is 14 residues. CDR3: CASRLDRAAGELFF. CDR3 DNA: TGCGCCAGCAGGTTAGACAGGGCGGCCGGGGAGCTGTTTTTT.

The V gene is TRBV11-1, the J gene TRBJ2-7; 8 bases align to TRBD1. Germline V gene sequence: CDR1 SGHAT, CDR2 FQDESV (reference sequence). Germline trimming cut 5 bases from V and 1 base from J; bases unmatched to any gene: 4. CDR3 length equals 14 residues. The CDR3, as DNA: TGTGCCAGCAGCCGAGACAGGGGTTCCTACGAGCAGTACTTC. As protein: CASSRDRGSYEQYF. Using reference TRBV11-1 and TRBJ2-7 for the parts outside the CDR3, the full variable domain is EAEVAQSPRYKITEKSQAVAFWCDPISGHATLYWYRQILGQGPELLVQFQDESVVDDSQLPKDRFSAERLKGVDSTLKIQPAELGDSAMYLCASSRDRGSYEQYFGPGTRLTVT.

As regards this clone: The junction departs from germline at one end; a sequencing error may be responsible. The chain recombines TRBV6-1 with TRBJ2-7; D may be TRBD1 or TRBD2 (5 bases each). CDR1 is MNHNS, CDR2 SASEGT, per germline. The CDR3 consists of 15 residues. DNA for the CDR3: TGTGCCGGCAGGGCCCCACTAGTTTCGACTTACGAGCAGTACTTC. This sequence encodes CAGRAPLVSTYEQYF.

J is TRBJ1-2 and V is TRBV29-1; D possibly corresponds to TRBD1 (5 bases). V gave up 5 bases and J gave up 8 bases, with 18 bases separating them. CDR1 and CDR2 (germline): SQVTM, ANQGSEA. This CDR3 region has 13 residues. CDR3 sequence reads: CSVTMGLLYGYTF. The CDR3 region has the DNA TGCAGCGTTACCATGGGGCTATTATACGGCTACACCTTC. The variable domain in full, completed from reference TRBV29-1 and TRBJ1-2, reads SAVISQKPSRDICQRGTSLTIQCQVDSQVTMMFWYRQQPGQSLTLIATANQGSEATYESGFVIDKFPISRPNLTFSTLTVSNMSPEDSSIYLCSVTMGLLYGYTFGSGTRLTVV.

The chain employs TRBV5-6 and TRBJ1-1, with D perhaps matching TRBD1 (5 bases). V was clipped by 4 bases and J by 1 base, with 11 bases between them. This CDR3 has 14 residues. Germline V gene sequence: CDR1 SGHDT, CDR2 YYEEEE. CDR3 nucleotides: TGTGCCAGCAGCGGGGGACGGAGGAACACTGAAGCTTTCTTT. Amino acids: CASSGGRRNTEAFF.

V usage is TRBV7-8 and J usage is TRBJ2-3; 7 nucleotides match TRBD1. Germline V gives CDR1 SGHVS, CDR2 FQNEAQ. The CDR3 is made up of 15 amino acids. Germline trimming cut 5 bases from V and 6 bases from J; bases unmatched to any gene: 11. CDR3 DNA sequence: TGTGCCAGCAGCCGGGCGCAGGGACAGTCCGATACGCAGTATTTT. Amino acid sequence: CASSRAQGQSDTQYF. Looking up the rest from reference TRBV7-8 and TRBJ2-3 gives the full variable domain: GAGVSQSPRYKVAKRGQDVALRCDPISGHVSLFWYQQALGQGPEFLTYFQNEAQLDKSGLPSDRFFAERPEGSVSTLKIQRTQQEDSAVYLCASSRAQGQSDTQYFGPGTRLTVL.

This rearrangement joins TRBV28 to TRBJ2-7; no firm D call. Per the germline V gene, CDR1 is MDHEN and CDR2 is SYDVKM. The CDR3 is made up of 13 amino acids. V lost 7 bases and J lost 1, with 11 bases in between. The DNA of the CDR3 is TGTGCCAGCACTTTGATCGGGTCCTACGAGCAGTACTTC. This translates into CASTLIGSYEQYF.

The chain carries TRBV7-9 and TRBJ2-2; 8 positions match TRBD1. CDR1 and CDR2 from the germline V gene are SEHNR and FQNEAQ (reference sequence). The CDR3 is 16 residues long. The V segment lost 2 bases and the J segment 0 bases; nucleotides outside the gene matches: 2. CDR3 nucleotides: TGTGCCAGCAGCTTACAGACAGGGGCGAACACCGGGGAGCTGTTTTTT. Protein sequence: CASSLQTGANTGELFF.

The J gene is TRBJ1-4, the V gene TRBV10-1; D ambiguous. The CDR3 is 14 residues long. V lost 0 bases to trimming and J lost 7 bases, with 9 bases between them. Germline CDR1 and CDR2: WNHNN and SYGVQD (reference sequence). CDR3 amino acids: CASSESGNGEKLFF. As DNA, the CDR3 is TGCGCCAGCAGTGAGTCTGGCAATGGTGAAAAACTGTTTTTT.

This clone was detected once. The chain links TRBV28 to TRBJ1-5; 8 bases match TRBD1. Germline V CDR1 and CDR2: MDHEN, SYDVKM. This CDR3 has 14 amino acids. V was clipped by 4 bases and J by 6 bases; unmatched bases: 5. Here the CDR3 reads CASSSQGEVQPQHF. The CDR3 DNA follows: TGTGCCAGCAGTTCACAGGGGGAAGTTCAGCCCCAGCATTTT.

The chain links TRBV5-1 to TRBJ1-5; D is unresolved. This CDR3 region has 15 residues. Germline CDR1 and CDR2: SGHRS and YFSETQ. V was clipped by 0 bases and J by 0 bases, with 7 bases between them. The CDR3 coding sequence is TGCGCCAGCAGCTTGGCCGGGAATAGCAATCAGCCCCAGCATTTT. The encoded protein is CASSLAGNSNQPQHF.

The rearrangement uses TRBV19 and TRBJ1-5; 7 nucleotides agree with TRBD1. Trimming took 5 bases from V and 6 from J; bases not matched to a gene: 7. This CDR3 is built from 14 residues. CDR1 and CDR2 (germline): LNHDA, SQIVND (reference sequence). Here the CDR3 DNA reads TGTGCCAGTAGTCCAGACAGGGCTGGTCAGCCCCAGCATTTT. Translation: CASSPDRAGQPQHF.

The genes are TRBV21-1 and TRBJ1-3. TRBV21-1 is deemed a pseudogene. The CDR3 consists of 13 residues. The CDR3 bases are TGTGCCAGACCAGAGGTATTGGGGGACACCATATATTTT. It encodes CARPEVLGDTIYF.

The chain has TRBV25-1 and TRBJ2-7; no definite D call. The V gene lost 2 bases and the J gene lost 6 bases, with 17 bases spanning the gap. Germline assignment: CDR1 MGHDK and CDR2 SYGVNS. The CDR3 is made up of 15 amino acids. CDR3 nucleotide sequence: TGTGCCAGCAGTGAAGCTAATGGCGTCCCGGGCGAGCAGTACTTC. Translating it yields CASSEANGVPGEQYF.